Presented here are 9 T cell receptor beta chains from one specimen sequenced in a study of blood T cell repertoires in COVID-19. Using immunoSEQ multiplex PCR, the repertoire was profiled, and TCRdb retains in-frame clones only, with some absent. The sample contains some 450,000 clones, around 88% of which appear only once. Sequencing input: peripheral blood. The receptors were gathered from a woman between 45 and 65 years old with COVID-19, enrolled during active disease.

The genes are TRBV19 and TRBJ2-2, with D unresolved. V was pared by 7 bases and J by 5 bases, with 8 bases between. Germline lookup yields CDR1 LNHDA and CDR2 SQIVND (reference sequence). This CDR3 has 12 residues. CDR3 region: CASITATGELFF. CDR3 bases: TGTGCCAGTATCACAGCAACCGGGGAGCTGTTTTTT.

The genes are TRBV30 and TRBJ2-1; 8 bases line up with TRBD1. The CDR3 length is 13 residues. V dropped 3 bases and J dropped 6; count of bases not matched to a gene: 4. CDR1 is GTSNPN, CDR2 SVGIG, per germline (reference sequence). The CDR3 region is CAWRTGEFNEQFF. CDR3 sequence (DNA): TGTGCCTGGAGGACAGGGGAATTCAATGAGCAGTTCTTC.

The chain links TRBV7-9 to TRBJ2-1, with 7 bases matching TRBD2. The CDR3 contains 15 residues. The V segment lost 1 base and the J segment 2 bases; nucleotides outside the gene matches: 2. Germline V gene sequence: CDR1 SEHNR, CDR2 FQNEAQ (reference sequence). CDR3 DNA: TGTGCCAGCAGCTTAGGCCGGGGGGCCTACAATGAGCAGTTCTTC. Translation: CASSLGRGAYNEQFF.

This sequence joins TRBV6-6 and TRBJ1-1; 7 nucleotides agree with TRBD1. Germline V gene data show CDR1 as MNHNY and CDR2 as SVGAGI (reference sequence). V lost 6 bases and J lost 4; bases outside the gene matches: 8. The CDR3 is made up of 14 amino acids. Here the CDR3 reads CASSGTGVGTEAFF. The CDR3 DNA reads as TGTGCCAGCAGCGGTACAGGGGTCGGCACTGAAGCTTTCTTT.

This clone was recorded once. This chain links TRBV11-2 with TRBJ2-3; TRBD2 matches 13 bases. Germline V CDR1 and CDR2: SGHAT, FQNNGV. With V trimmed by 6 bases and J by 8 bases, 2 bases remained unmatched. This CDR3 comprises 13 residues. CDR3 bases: TGTGCCAGCAGACGACTAGCGGGGGGTACGCAGTATTTT. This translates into CASRRLAGGTQYF.

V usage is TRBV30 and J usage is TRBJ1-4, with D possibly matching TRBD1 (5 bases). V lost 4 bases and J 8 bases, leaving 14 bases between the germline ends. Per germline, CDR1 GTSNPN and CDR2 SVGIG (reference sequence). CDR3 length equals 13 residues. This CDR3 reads CAWTPGREEKLFF. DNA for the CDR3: TGTGCCTGGACACCAGGGAGGGAAGAAAAACTGTTTTTT.

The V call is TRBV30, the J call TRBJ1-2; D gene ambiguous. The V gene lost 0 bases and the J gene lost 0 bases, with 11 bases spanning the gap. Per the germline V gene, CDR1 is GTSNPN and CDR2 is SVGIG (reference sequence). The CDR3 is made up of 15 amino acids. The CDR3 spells CAWSVPGVANYGYTF. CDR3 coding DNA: TGTGCCTGGAGTGTACCGGGTGTCGCTAACTATGGCTACACCTTC.

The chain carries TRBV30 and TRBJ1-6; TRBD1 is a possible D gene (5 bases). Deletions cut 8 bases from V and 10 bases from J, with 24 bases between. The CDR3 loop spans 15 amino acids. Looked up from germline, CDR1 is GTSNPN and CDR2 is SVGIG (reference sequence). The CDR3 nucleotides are TGTGCCGGAACCATAATAGGGGTAAAGTGGTCACCCCTCCACTTT. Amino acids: CAGTIIGVKWSPLHF.

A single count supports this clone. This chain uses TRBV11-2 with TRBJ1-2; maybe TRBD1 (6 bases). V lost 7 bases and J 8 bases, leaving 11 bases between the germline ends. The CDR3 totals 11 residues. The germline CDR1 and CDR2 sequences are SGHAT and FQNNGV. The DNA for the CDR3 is TGTGCCAGCACCCCCCAGGGGGGCTACACCTTC. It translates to CASTPQGGYTF. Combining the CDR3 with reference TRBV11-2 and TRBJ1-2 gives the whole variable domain EAGVAQSPRYKIIEKRQSVAFWCNPISGHATLYWYQQILGQGPKLLIQFQNNGVVDDSQLPKDRFSAERLKGVDSTLKIQPAKLEDSAVYLCASTPQGGYTFGSGTRLTVV.